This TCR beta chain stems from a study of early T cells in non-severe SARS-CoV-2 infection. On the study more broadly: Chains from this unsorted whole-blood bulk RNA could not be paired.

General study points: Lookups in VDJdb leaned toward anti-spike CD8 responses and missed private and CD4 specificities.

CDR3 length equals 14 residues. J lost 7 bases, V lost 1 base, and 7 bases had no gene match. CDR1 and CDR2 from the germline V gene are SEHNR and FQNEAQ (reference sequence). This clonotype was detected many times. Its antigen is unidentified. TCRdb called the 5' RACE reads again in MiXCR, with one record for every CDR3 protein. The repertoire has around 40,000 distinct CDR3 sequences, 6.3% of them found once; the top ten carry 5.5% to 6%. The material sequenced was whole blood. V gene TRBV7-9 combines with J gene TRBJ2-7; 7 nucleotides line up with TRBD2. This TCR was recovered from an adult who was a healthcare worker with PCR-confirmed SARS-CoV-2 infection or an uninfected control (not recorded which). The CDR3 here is CASSLVGLEVEQYF. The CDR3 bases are TGTGCCAGCAGCTTAGTTGGACTAGAGGTTGAGCAGTACTTC.